A selection of T cell receptor beta chains follows, all from one sample in a study of blood T cell repertoires in COVID-19. TCRdb's table, derived via immunoSEQ multiplex PCR, lists solely in-frame clones and lacks some. The sample includes about 120,000 clones, approximately 86% seen only once; the top ten take 7% to 9%. Sequenced sample: peripheral blood. Receptors were obtained from a human donor in a cohort sampled during active COVID-19. The CDR3 runs from the conserved cysteine through the conserved F or W. Each record gives: D gene, clone size, J gene, V gene, CDR3 DNA, CDR3 protein. A D gene is named only where the DNA matches it firmly. Size values are once, few and many counts, or a class for expanded clones, and some rows have none.

NA | NA | TRBJ1-5 | TRBV28 | TGTGCCAGCAGGGACAACCCCTCGGTAGGCAATCAGCCCCAGCATTTT | CASRDNPSVGNQPQHF
TRBD1 | NA | TRBJ1-5 | TRBV10-3 | TGTGCCATCAGTGAGGGACAGGGCGCGCGGGATGGTCAGCCCCAGCATTTT | CAISEGQGARDGQPQHF
NA | once | TRBJ2-5 | TRBV19 | TGTGCCAGTAGTATCGGGGTTACGGGATCAGAGACCCAGTACTTC | CASSIGVTGSETQYF
NA | NA | TRBJ2-7 | TRBV6-6 | TGTGCCAGCAGCACCGGGACACCTTCCGAGCAGTACTTC | CASSTGTPSEQYF
TRBD2 | once | TRBJ2-1 | TRBV11-3 | TGTGCCAGCAGCTTAGATAAGGTGGGACTAGCGTCGCCCTACAATGAGCAGTTCTTC | CASSLDKVGLASPYNEQFF
TRBD2 | NA | TRBJ2-1 | TRBV29-1 | TGCAGCTCCTCGGGGGGGGCCTTTAGCTCCTACAATGAGCAGTTCTTC | CSSSGGAFSSYNEQFF
TRBD1 | NA | TRBJ2-2 | TRBV24-1 | TGTGCCACCAGTGACTCCGGACAGGTCACCGGGGAGCTGTTTTTT | CATSDSGQVTGELFF
NA | NA | TRBJ2-7 | TRBV5-1 | TGCGCCAGCAGCTTGGAGGTTCGGGCCAGCATGGGGCCTCGGTACTTC | CASSLEVRASMGPRYF
TRBD1 | NA | TRBJ2-2 | TRBV24-1 | TGTGCCACCAGTGATTTGTGGGGACCGGGACAGAACAACGGGGAGCTGTTTTTT | CATSDLWGPGQNNGELFF
TRBD1 | NA | TRBJ2-5 | TRBV7-3 | TGTGCCAGCAGCCAGACAGGGGGTGAGACCCAGTACTTC | CASSQTGGETQYF
NA | NA | TRBJ1-4 | TRBV6-5 | TGTGCCGCGGGCGAAAAGAATGAAAAACTGTTTTTT | CAAGEKNEKLFF
TRBD1 | NA | TRBJ1-5 | TRBV2 | TGTGCCAGCAAAACCGGGACAGGGACCCATAGCAATCAGCCCCAGCATTTT | CASKTGTGTHSNQPQHF
NA | NA | TRBJ1-3 | TRBV9 | TGTGCCAGCAGCGTAGATCTGGGGGCAGGTGGAAACACCATATATTTT | CASSVDLGAGGNTIYF
TRBD2 | NA | TRBJ2-7 | TRBV27 | TGTGCCAGCAGTTATAGCGGGAGGTGGTCCTACGAGCAGTACTTC | CASSYSGRWSYEQYF
TRBD2 | NA | TRBJ2-5 | TRBV23-1 | TGCGCCAGCAGTCAACGTAGCGGGAGGGGGCAAGAGACCCAGTACTTC | CASSQRSGRGQETQYF
NA | NA | TRBJ2-7 | TRBV6-6 | TGTGCCAGCAGTCGAGGGCCCGAGCAGTACTTC | CASSRGPEQYF
TRBD1 | NA | TRBJ2-1 | TRBV11-3 | TGTGCCAGCAGCTTAAGGGGTTCAGGGGGCAATGAGCAGTTCTTC | CASSLRGSGGNEQFF
NA | NA | TRBJ1-1 | TRBV30 | TGTGCCTGGAGTGGGAGGGGGGGGACTGAAGCTTTCTTT | CAWSGRGGTEAFF
TRBD1 | NA | TRBJ2-7 | TRBV7-6 | TGTGCCAGCAGCTTAGGGGGACAGGGGGTAAGGTACGAGCAGTACTTC | CASSLGGQGVRYEQYF
TRBD1 | NA | TRBJ2-7 | TRBV29-1 | TGCAGCGCCCATACCGGGACAGGTTCCTACGAGCAGTACTTC | CSAHTGTGSYEQYF
NA | NA | TRBJ2-4 | TRBV25-1 | TGTGCCAGCAGTGAAGCGGGGGCGGTGGACATTCAGTACTTC | CASSEAGAVDIQYF
TRBD1 | NA | TRBJ1-1 | TRBV11-3 | TGTGCCAGCAGCTTAGATGAAGGACAGGTGAACACTGAAGCTTTCTTT | CASSLDEGQVNTEAFF
NA | NA | TRBJ1-2 | TRBV27 | TGTGCCAGCAGTTTATGGGGCACAACTGGAGCTAACTATGGCTACACCTTC | CASSLWGTTGANYGYTF
TRBD1 | once | TRBJ2-3 | TRBV18 | TGTGCCAGCTCACAGGACAGGGCAGATACGCAGTATTTT | CASSQDRADTQYF
NA | NA | TRBJ2-2 | TRBV7-8 | TGTGCCAGCAGCCGAATCATGAGACAGTCTAAGAACACCGGGGAGCTGTTTTTT | CASSRIMRQSKNTGELFF
TRBD1 | NA | TRBJ2-7 | TRBV5-1 | TGCGCCAGCAGCGGGGACAGCGCGACCTACGAGCAGTACTTC | CASSGDSATYEQYF
TRBD1 | NA | TRBJ2-6 | TRBV24-1 | TGTGCCACCAGTGATTCCAGGGGGCAATCCCCCTCTGGGGCCAACGTCCTGACTTTC | CATSDSRGQSPSGANVLTF
NA | NA | TRBJ1-5 | TRBV7-9 | TGTGCCAGCAGCGAGCAACAGGGACAGCCCCAGCATTTT | CASSEQQGQPQHF
TRBD2 | NA | TRBJ2-5 | TRBV5-8 | TGTGCCAGCAGCCCACATCTTGGACTAGCGGGGGCCCAAGAGACCCAGTACTTC | CASSPHLGLAGAQETQYF
NA | NA | TRBJ2-7 | TRBV5-4 | TGTGCCAGCAGTCGGAACAGAAGGAACACCTACGAGCAGTACTTC | CASSRNRRNTYEQYF
TRBD1 | NA | TRBJ2-2 | TRBV2 | TGTGCCACCTTTAGATCGGACAGGGGGATGGGCGGGGAGCTGTTTTTT | CATFRSDRGMGGELFF
NA | once | TRBJ1-5 | TRBV7-9 | TGTGCCAGCAGCTTAGGAGGGGGGGATAGTCAGCCCCAGCATTTT | CASSLGGGDSQPQHF
NA | NA | TRBJ2-3 | TRBV2 | TGTGCCAGCACAACCGGGGATACGCAGTATTTT | CASTTGDTQYF
TRBD1 | NA | TRBJ2-7 | TRBV5-4 | TGTGCCAGCAGCTTGTTTGGGACAGGCCTCTACGAGCAGTACTTC | CASSLFGTGLYEQYF
NA | NA | TRBJ2-2 | TRBV12-3/TRBV12-4 | TGTGCCAGCAGCCAGATCAACACCGGGGAGCTGTTTTTT | CASSQINTGELFF
NA | NA | TRBJ2-6 | TRBV5-5 | TGTGCCAGCAGCAAGATACAGGGATCCGGGGCCAACGTCCTGACTTTC | CASSKIQGSGANVLTF
NA | NA | TRBJ2-1 | TRBV11-2 | TGTGCCAGCAGCTTAGGTTCGAGCGCTCGGTACAATGAGCAGTTCTTC | CASSLGSSARYNEQFF
TRBD2 | NA | TRBJ2-5 | TRBV5-1 | TGCGCCAGCAGCTTGGCCGGAAGCGGGAGGGCCGAGGAGACCCAGTACTTC | CASSLAGSGRAEETQYF
NA | NA | TRBJ2-2 | TRBV7-6 | TGTGCCAGCACCATCTCCACTCTAGCTCCCGGGGAGCTGTTTTTT | CASTISTLAPGELFF
TRBD2 | NA | TRBJ2-7 | TRBV7-2 | TGTGCCAGCAGCTCCTACTTTGGGACTAGCGGGGAAGGGTCCTACGAGCAGTACTTC | CASSSYFGTSGEGSYEQYF
TRBD2 | NA | TRBJ2-1 | TRBV15 | TGTGCCACCAGCGAAGGACTAGCGGGAGGAGCCCTCTGGGCGAGTGAGCAGTTCTTC | CATSEGLAGGALWASEQFF
NA | NA | TRBJ2-7 | TRBV29-1 | TGCAGCGTTACCGAGCAGGGCGCCACCTACGAGCAGTACTTC | CSVTEQGATYEQYF
TRBD1 | NA | TRBJ1-2 | TRBV27 | TGTGCCAGCAGTCGACAGGGACCTAACTATGGCTACACCTTC | CASSRQGPNYGYTF
TRBD2 | NA | TRBJ2-1 | TRBV28 | TGTGCCAGCAGTTCCCCAGCGGGAGGGCCCAGTGAGCAGTTCTTC | CASSSPAGGPSEQFF
NA | NA | TRBJ1-2 | TRBV6-4 | TGTGCCAGCAGCCCAAGACCGGGGGACTATGGCTACACCTTC | CASSPRPGDYGYTF
NA | NA | TRBJ1-4 | TRBV5-1 | TGCGCCAGCAGCTTGGCCGAGGATAATGAAAAACTGTTTTTT | CASSLAEDNEKLFF